These 27 T cell receptor beta chains were sequenced from one sample in a study of blood T cell repertoires in COVID-19. Measured with immunoSEQ multiplex PCR; TCRdb has only the in-frame clones, and not every one. The sample has 300,000 to 350,000 clones; about 93% are singletons. Sample: peripheral blood. The receptors derive from a young woman who had recovered from COVID-19.

This chain links TRBV10-3 with TRBJ2-1, with 10 positions matching TRBD2. Per the germline V gene, CDR1 is ENHRY and CDR2 is SYGVKD. This CDR3 spans 14 amino acids. Losses at the gene ends were 9 bases for V and 3 bases for J; bases not matched to a gene: 5. The CDR3 sequence is CAISSGRVYNEQFF. The DNA of the CDR3 is TGTGCCATTTCGAGCGGGAGGGTCTACAATGAGCAGTTCTTC.

The gene calls are TRBV10-3 and TRBJ2-4; the match to TRBD1 covers 9 bases. CDR3 length equals 14 residues. Germline CDR1 reads ENHRY; CDR2 reads SYGVKD. The ends lost 4 bases at V and 6 bases at J; junction bases unmatched: 4. This CDR3 is CAISGTGDRNIQYF. The DNA for the CDR3 is TGTGCCATCAGTGGGACAGGGGATCGAAACATTCAGTACTTC.

The chain has TRBV28 and TRBJ1-5, with 8 bases identical to TRBD1. The CDR3 has 16 amino acids. The V gene end was trimmed by 5 bases and the J gene end by 7 bases; junction bases not matched to a gene: 13. The germline V gene has CDR1 MDHEN and CDR2 SYDVKM. Written as DNA, the CDR3 is TGTGCCAGCAGTCCGCAACCCGGACAGGGAGGACAGCCCCAGCATTTT. Protein: CASSPQPGQGGQPQHF.

The gene calls are TRBV4-1 and TRBJ2-7; the D gene is possibly TRBD1 (7 bases). The length of the CDR3 is 15 residues. The V gene lost 0 bases and the J gene lost 5 bases, with 14 bases spanning the gap. Germline loops: CDR1 MGHRA, CDR2 YSYEKL. CDR3 sequence (DNA): TGCGCCAGCAGCCAAGACCCGACAGGGAGGCACGAGCAGTACGTC. Protein: CASSQDPTGRHEQYV.

J is TRBJ1-2 and V is TRBV24-1; D call uncertain. V was shortened by 0 bases and J by 5 bases, with 6 bases between the two germline ends. Germline CDR1 is KGHDR and CDR2 is SFDVKD. The CDR3 has 13 residues. CDR3 DNA sequence: TGTGCCACCAGTGATTTGGCAGGTTATGGCTACACCTTC. Amino acid sequence: CATSDLAGYGYTF.

The rearrangement links TRBV24-1 to TRBJ1-3; tentative D call: TRBD1 (5 bases). The CDR3 is 12 residues long. Trimming removed 5 bases from V and 7 bases from J, with 8 bases in between. Per germline, CDR1 KGHDR and CDR2 SFDVKD. The chain's CDR3 is CATSASGNTIYF. The CDR3 bases are TGTGCCACCAGTGCCTCAGGGAACACCATATATTTT.

The chain couples TRBV27 to TRBJ1-2; possible D gene TRBD1, 5 bases. There are 14 residues in the CDR3. Trimming cost V 0 bases and J 2 bases, with 7 bases left between them. Germline CDR1 MNHEY, CDR2 SMNVEV (reference sequence). CDR3 in amino acids: CASSLSGGNYGYTF. CDR3 nucleotide sequence: TGTGCCAGCAGTTTATCGGGGGGGAACTATGGCTACACCTTC.

V usage is TRBV6-5 and J usage is TRBJ1-5; perhaps TRBD1 as D (5 bases). This CDR3 comprises 14 residues. V lost 7 bases and J 6 bases, leaving 16 bases between the germline ends. Germline V lookup: CDR1 MNHEY, CDR2 SVGAGI. This chain's CDR3 is CASNPGLIGQPQHF. The CDR3 DNA reads as TGTGCCAGCAATCCGGGACTCATCGGTCAGCCCCAGCATTTT.

The rearrangement joins TRBV30 to TRBJ1-3, with 7 positions matching TRBD1. The CDR3 loop spans 14 amino acids. With V trimmed by 8 bases and J by 0 bases, 7 bases remained unmatched. The germline CDR1 and CDR2 sequences are GTSNPN and SVGIG (reference sequence). CDR3 DNA sequence: TGTGCCCACAGGGGCAGCCACTCTGGAAACACCATATATTTT. As protein: CAHRGSHSGNTIYF.

J is TRBJ1-2 and V is TRBV6-5; TRBD1 aligns across 9 bases. J lost 5 bases, V lost 7 bases, and 8 bases had no gene match. In germline, CDR1 is MNHEY, CDR2 SVGAGI. The CDR3 consists of 14 residues. This chain's CDR3 is CASTRGQGSYGYTF. The CDR3 DNA is TGTGCCAGCACAAGAGGACAGGGGAGTTATGGCTACACCTTC.

The V gene is TRBV4-2, the J gene TRBJ1-6; D is ambiguous. V was trimmed by 6 bases and J by 0 bases, leaving 15 bases between them. From germline, CDR1 is LGHNA and CDR2 YNFKEQ. The CDR3 sequence is 17 residues long. The CDR3 region is CASSRGGTSSYNSPLHF. The CDR3 nucleotides are TGTGCCAGCAGTCGGGGAGGCACCAGCTCCTATAATTCACCCCTCCACTTT.

V and J are TRBV20-1 and TRBJ1-6, with 7 nucleotides matching TRBD1. The CDR3 consists of 13 residues. V was pared by 3 bases and J by 9 bases, with 5 bases of the junction left unmatched. Germline CDR1 reads DFQATT; CDR2 reads SNEGSKA (reference sequence). The CDR3 loop reads CSASYRGSSPLHF. In DNA, the CDR3 is TGCAGTGCTAGTTACAGGGGAAGTTCACCCCTCCACTTT.

This clone appeared a single time. The V gene is TRBV5-6, the J gene TRBJ2-7, with 7 bases fitting TRBD1. This CDR3 comprises 16 residues. With V trimmed by 4 bases and J by 3 bases, 13 bases remained unmatched. CDR1 and CDR2 (germline): SGHDT, YYEEEE. CDR3 DNA: TGTGCCAGCAGCCGACTTATAACAGGGGATCTCTACGAGCAGTACGTC. As protein: CASSRLITGDLYEQYV.

The rearrangement uses TRBV5-4 and TRBJ2-1; tentatively, D is TRBD1 (5 bases). The CDR3 has 17 amino acids. CDR1 is SGHNT, CDR2 YYREEE, per germline (reference sequence). V lost 2 bases and J lost 6, with 21 bases in between. CDR3 nucleotide sequence: TGTGCCAGCAGCTTTTTGTCCGTTTTGGCAGGGCGCAATGAGCAGTTCTTC. Protein: CASSFLSVLAGRNEQFF.

This rearrangement joins TRBV19 to TRBJ1-2; 7 bases are a match to TRBD1. The V segment lost 6 bases and the J segment 3 bases; nucleotides outside the gene matches: 7. Germline CDR1 is LNHDA and CDR2 is SQIVND (reference sequence). The CDR3 has 14 residues. This CDR3 reads CASRSDRVDYGYTF. CDR3 DNA: TGTGCCAGTAGAAGTGACAGGGTGGACTATGGCTACACCTTC.

The genes are TRBV7-9 and TRBJ2-1; D is possibly TRBD1 (6 bases). The CDR3 sequence is 15 residues long. Germline V gene sequence: CDR1 SEHNR, CDR2 FQNEAQ (reference sequence). V was trimmed by 1 base and J by 5 bases, leaving 12 bases between them. The CDR3 sequence: CASSLVGGSNNEQFF. The DNA of the CDR3 is TGTGCCAGCAGCTTAGTAGGGGGATCCAACAATGAGCAGTTCTTC. The whole variable domain, remainder taken from reference TRBV7-9 and TRBJ2-1, is DTGVSQNPRHKITKRGQNVTFRCDPISEHNRLYWYRQTLGQGPEFLTYFQNEAQLEKSRLLSDRFSAERPKGSFSTLEIQRTEQGDSAMYLCASSLVGGSNNEQFFGPGTRLTVL.

V gene TRBV9 combines with J gene TRBJ1-2; 8 bases agree with TRBD1. CDR1 is SGDLS and CDR2 is YYNGEE in the germline V gene. V shed 2 bases and J 2 bases; nucleotides not matched to a gene: 2. This CDR3 has 14 residues. The CDR3 sequence: CASSVNRGNYGYTF. CDR3 bases: TGTGCCAGCAGCGTGAACAGGGGGAACTATGGCTACACCTTC.

The chain is built from TRBV5-4 and TRBJ1-2; 7 bases are shared with TRBD1. The junction had 3 bases not matched to a gene; V was cut back by 4 bases and J by 3 bases. Germline CDR1 SGHNT, CDR2 YYREEE (reference sequence). The CDR3 has 13 amino acids. The CDR3 coding sequence is TGTGCCAGCAGCGAAACAGGGGACTATGGCTACACCTTC. It is translated as CASSETGDYGYTF.

This rearrangement joins TRBV13 to TRBJ1-5; D is ambiguous. CDR1 is PRHDT, CDR2 FYEKMQ, per germline (reference sequence). Trimming cost V 5 bases and J 4 bases, with 6 bases left between them. The CDR3 is 12 amino acids. The CDR3 bases are TGTGCCAGCAGCGGCAGAAATCAGCCCCAGCATTTT. Translated: CASSGRNQPQHF.

The chain is built from TRBV24-1 and TRBJ2-1; TRBD2 is a possible D gene (6 bases). This CDR3 is built from 15 residues. Germline V gene data show CDR1 as KGHDR and CDR2 as SFDVKD. Between the trimmed V and J ends, which lost 6 bases and 0 bases, there was a span of 11 bases. The CDR3 DNA reads TGTGCCACCAGTAATGGCGGGACCTCCTACAATGAGCAGTTCTTC. Its translation: CATSNGGTSYNEQFF.

This sequence joins TRBV7-9 and TRBJ1-1; no reliable D call. V gave up 11 bases and J gave up 8 bases, with 15 bases separating them. This CDR3 is built from 11 residues. CDR1 is SEHNR, CDR2 FQNEAQ, per germline (reference sequence). This CDR3 reads CACGLLEEAFF. The DNA of the CDR3 is TGTGCCTGCGGCTTGTTAGAAGAAGCTTTCTTT.

This chain links TRBV7-2 with TRBJ1-2; 7 bases are shared with TRBD1. CDR1 is SGHTA and CDR2 is FQGNSA in the germline V gene. The J segment lost 4 bases and the V segment lost 5 bases, leaving 10 bases of the junction unmatched. The length of the CDR3 is 15 residues. Written as DNA, the CDR3 is TGTGCCAGCAGCAATCGACAGGGAACTAGCTATGGCTACACCTTC. This translates into CASSNRQGTSYGYTF. Complete variable domain (other parts from reference TRBV7-2 and TRBJ1-2): GAGVSQSPSNKVTEKGKDVELRCDPISGHTALYWYRQSLGQGLEFLIYFQGNSAPDKSGLPSDRFSAERTGGSVSTLTIQRTQQEDSAVYLCASSNRQGTSYGYTFGSGTRLTVV.

CDR3 nucleotides: TGTGCCTGGAGTGCGGGACAGACTAATGAAAAACTGTTTTTT. Its translation is CAWSAGQTNEKLFF. This chain joins TRBV30 and TRBJ1-4; TRBD1 matches 7 bases. The ends lost 1 base at V and 2 bases at J; junction bases unmatched: 1. The CDR3 totals 14 residues. The germline CDR1 and CDR2 sequences are GTSNPN and SVGIG (reference sequence).

V gene TRBV19 combines with J gene TRBJ1-1, with TRBD1 identical over 7 bases. The V gene end was trimmed by 3 bases and the J gene end by 2 bases; junction bases not matched to a gene: 6. The germline V gene has CDR1 LNHDA and CDR2 SQIVND (reference sequence). The CDR3 is 15 residues long. Here the CDR3 reads CASSMTGTANTEAFF. CDR3 in DNA: TGTGCCAGTAGTATGACCGGGACAGCCAACACTGAAGCTTTCTTT.

V is TRBV3-1 (or the pseudogene TRBV3-2) and J is TRBJ2-1; 10 nucleotides match TRBD2. V was clipped by 4 bases and J by 7 bases; unmatched bases: 7. CDR1 and CDR2 from the germline V gene are LGHDT and YNNKEL (reference sequence). The CDR3 is made up of 15 amino acids. The DNA for the CDR3 is TGTGCCAGCAGCCGAGCGGGAGGGCCTTGGAATGAGCAGTTCTTC. It codes for CASSRAGGPWNEQFF.

This clone was detected only once. The chain recombines TRBV5-1 with TRBJ1-4; weak D call: TRBD1 (5 bases). Germline V gives CDR1 SGHRS, CDR2 YFSETQ. Trimming cost V 4 bases and J 8 bases, with 24 bases left between them. The CDR3 totals 17 residues. CDR3 amino acids: CASSMGLKQGSSEKLFF. The CDR3 coding sequence is TGCGCCAGCAGCATGGGACTCAAACAAGGCTCTAGCGAAAAACTGTTTTTT.

J is TRBJ2-2 and V is TRBV9; D not resolved. The CDR3 runs 14 residues. Trimming took 0 bases from V and 5 from J, leaving 8 bases between them. CDR1 is SGDLS and CDR2 is YYNGEE in the germline V gene. For the CDR3, the DNA is TGTGCCAGCAGCGTAGTTGGAGTTACCGGGGAGCTGTTTTTT. It translates to CASSVVGVTGELFF.